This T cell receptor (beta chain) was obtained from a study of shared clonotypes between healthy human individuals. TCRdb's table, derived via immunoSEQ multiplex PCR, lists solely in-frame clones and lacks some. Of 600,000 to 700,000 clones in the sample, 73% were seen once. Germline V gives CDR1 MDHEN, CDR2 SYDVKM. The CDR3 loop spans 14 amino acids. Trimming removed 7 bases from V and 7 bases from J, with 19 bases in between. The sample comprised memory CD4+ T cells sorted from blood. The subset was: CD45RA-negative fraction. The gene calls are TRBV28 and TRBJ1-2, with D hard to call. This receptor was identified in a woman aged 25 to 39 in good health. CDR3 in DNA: TGTGCCAGCACCGGAGTCGGGCTTGGGTCTGGCTACACCTTC. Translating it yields CASTGVGLGSGYTF.